A single sample gave rise to the 13 T cell receptor beta chains below, sequenced in a study of blood T cell repertoires in COVID-19. The data were produced by immunoSEQ multiplex PCR, yet TCRdb's version contains in-frame clones alone and is incomplete. Altogether some 150,000 clones are present, around 88% being singletons, with the ten largest covering roughly 1.4%. Sequenced material: peripheral blood. All receptors derive from a woman aged 55-75 years with acute or convalescent COVID-19.

The chain links TRBV6-6 to TRBJ2-7; 8 bases align to TRBD1. CDR1 is MNHNY, CDR2 SVGAGI, per germline (reference sequence). V shed 2 bases and J 2 bases; nucleotides not matched to a gene: 2. This CDR3 is 14 amino acids long. The CDR3 DNA sequence: TGTGCCAGCAGTTACACAGGGGGACCCTACGAGCAGTACTTC. This encodes CASSYTGGPYEQYF.

The chain joins TRBV6-5 to TRBJ1-1, with no clear D. The CDR3 totals 15 residues. Trimming removed 0 bases from V and 0 bases from J, with 8 bases in between. From germline, CDR1 is MNHEY and CDR2 SVGAGI. The CDR3 DNA follows: TGTGCCAGCAGTTACTCCGTTACTCTGAACACTGAAGCTTTCTTT. Its translation is CASSYSVTLNTEAFF.

This clone was observed a single time. V is TRBV19 and J is TRBJ2-5; 11 nucleotides match TRBD1. CDR1 is LNHDA and CDR2 is SQIVND in the germline V gene (reference sequence). V was clipped by 4 bases and J by 1 base; unmatched bases: 2. This CDR3 comprises 15 residues. The CDR3 spells CASSTGQGAQETQYF. In DNA form, the CDR3 reads TGTGCCAGTAGTACCGGACAGGGGGCCCAAGAGACCCAGTACTTC. The full variable domain, completed using reference TRBV19 and TRBJ2-5, is DGGITQSPKYLFRKEGQNVTLSCEQNLNHDAMYWYRQDPGQGLRLIYYSQIVNDFQKGDIAEGYSVSREKKESFPLTVTSAQKNPTAFYLCASSTGQGAQETQYFGPGTRLLVL.

Only a few counts were recorded for this clone. The chain recombines TRBV28 with TRBJ1-3, with TRBD1 identical over 7 bases. The germline gives CDR1 MDHEN, CDR2 SYDVKM. The CDR3 spans 13 residues. Germline trimming cut 2 bases from V and 5 bases from J; bases unmatched to any gene: 0. In nucleotides, the CDR3 is TGTGCCAGCAGTTTAAGGGGGCGAAACACCATATATTTT. Translation gives CASSLRGRNTIYF.

This clone was recorded only once. V is TRBV29-1 and J is TRBJ1-1; TRBD1 agrees at 8 bases. Germline values: CDR1 SQVTM, CDR2 ANQGSEA. The CDR3 sequence is 14 residues long. Trimming removed 4 bases from V and 0 bases from J; junction bases left unmatched: 4. CDR3 DNA sequence: TGCAGCGTTGGAACAGGGGGAATGAACACTGAAGCTTTCTTT. Its protein is CSVGTGGMNTEAFF. Combining the CDR3 with reference TRBV29-1 and TRBJ1-1 gives the whole variable domain SAVISQKPSRDICQRGTSLTIQCQVDSQVTMMFWYRQQPGQSLTLIATANQGSEATYESGFVIDKFPISRPNLTFSTLTVSNMSPEDSSIYLCSVGTGGMNTEAFFGQGTRLTVV.

The rearrangement uses TRBV5-1 and TRBJ2-3, with TRBD1 matching over 11 bases. Germline trimming cut 0 bases from V and 2 bases from J; bases unmatched to any gene: 2. The germline CDR1 and CDR2 sequences are SGHRS and YFSETQ. The CDR3 spans 16 residues. CDR3 DNA sequence: TGCGCCAGCAGCTTGGAGGGACAGGGGGACACAGATACGCAGTATTTT. Protein product: CASSLEGQGDTDTQYF.

The rearrangement joins TRBV3-1 (or the pseudogene TRBV3-2) to TRBJ1-5; a possible D gene is TRBD1 (5 bases). This CDR3 is 14 amino acids long. Trimming stripped 0 bases from V and 7 bases from J, with 10 bases between. The V gene's germline CDR1 is LGHDT and CDR2 YNNKEL (reference sequence). The CDR3 protein is CASSQDRAGQPQHF. CDR3 coding DNA: TGTGCCAGCAGCCAAGACAGGGCCGGGCAGCCCCAGCATTTT.

This clone was seen a few times. The chain has TRBV7-9 and TRBJ1-2; the match to TRBD1 covers 7 bases. The CDR3 runs to 12 residues. V trimming: 5 bases; J trimming: 8 bases; junction bases outside the gene matches: 5. Germline CDR1 reads SEHNR; CDR2 reads FQNEAQ (reference sequence). This CDR3 is CASSKEQGGYTF. CDR3 coding DNA: TGTGCCAGCAGCAAGGAACAGGGGGGCTACACCTTC.

The chain uses TRBV4-2 and TRBJ1-1; 8 bases map to TRBD1. Looked up from germline, CDR1 is LGHNA and CDR2 is YNFKEQ. The ends lost 4 bases at V and 3 bases at J; junction bases unmatched: 10. This CDR3 has 16 residues. CDR3 DNA sequence: TGTGCCAGCAGCCTAGGCCAGGGGGCAATGGACACTGAAGCTTTCTTT. Translation gives CASSLGQGAMDTEAFF.

The chain recombines TRBV10-3 with TRBJ1-3, with D perhaps TRBD1 (6 bases). The CDR3 spans 13 residues. V lost 5 bases and J lost 8, with 13 bases in between. CDR1 and CDR2 (germline): ENHRY, SYGVKD. DNA for the CDR3: TGTGCCATCAGTTGGGACACCCGGGACACCATATATTTT. This encodes CAISWDTRDTIYF.

The chain recombines TRBV7-8 with TRBJ1-2; 11 positions match TRBD1. The germline V gene encodes CDR1 SGHVS and CDR2 FQNEAQ. J lost 6 bases, V lost 6 bases, and 6 bases had no gene match. The length of the CDR3 is 14 residues. CDR3 amino acids: CASRSGTGGDGYTF. The CDR3 DNA reads TGTGCCAGCAGGTCCGGGACAGGGGGGGATGGCTACACCTTC.

The chain links TRBV5-1 to TRBJ1-4; 8 bases line up with TRBD1. Germline trimming cut 4 bases from V and 7 bases from J; bases unmatched to any gene: 9. The germline V gene encodes CDR1 SGHRS and CDR2 YFSETQ. This CDR3 has 15 residues. The chain's CDR3 is CASSSQGATGEKLFF. In DNA, the CDR3 is TGCGCCAGCAGCAGCCAGGGGGCTACTGGTGAAAAACTGTTTTTT.

V usage is TRBV6-1 and J usage is TRBJ1-1; 9 bases agree with TRBD1. CDR3 length: 16 residues. Germline V CDR1 and CDR2: MNHNS, SASEGT. Trimming took 1 base from V and 3 from J; bases not matched to a gene: 6. The CDR3 DNA is TGTGCCAGCAGTGAAGTGTTTCGGACAGGGGACACTGAAGCTTTCTTT. This translates into CASSEVFRTGDTEAFF.